These 8 T cell receptor beta chains originate from one sample sequenced in a study of cytomegalovirus exposure and HLA in healthy donors. Primers: 60 Vbeta forward and 13 Jbeta reverse. TCRdb's copy holds only in-frame clones and misses some; the assay was immunoSEQ multiplex PCR. Of roughly 150,000 clones listed, roughly 80% are singletons. Sample: PBMCs. The receptors originated from a man aged 18 to 29 in good health and CMV-seropositive.

The chain recombines TRBV10-3 with TRBJ1-1; D not resolved. V dropped 2 bases and J dropped 10 bases, with 14 bases sitting between them. This CDR3 region has 13 residues. Germline V gene lookup returns CDR1 ENHRY and CDR2 SYGVKD. DNA for the CDR3: TGTGCCATCAGTGAGGACATCGGAGGTGGAGCTTTCTTT. It encodes CAISEDIGGGAFF.

This sequence joins TRBV11-2 and TRBJ2-7; 11 bases line up with TRBD2. The CDR3 consists of 14 residues. Germline V gene lookup returns CDR1 SGHAT and CDR2 FQNNGV. J lost 3 bases, V lost 3 bases, and 1 base had no gene match. CDR3 in amino acids: CASSFLAGGYEQYF. The CDR3 DNA is TGTGCCAGCAGCTTCCTAGCGGGAGGCTACGAGCAGTACTTC. Combining the CDR3 with reference TRBV11-2 and TRBJ2-7 gives the whole variable domain EAGVAQSPRYKIIEKRQSVAFWCNPISGHATLYWYQQILGQGPKLLIQFQNNGVVDDSQLPKDRFSAERLKGVDSTLKIQPAKLEDSAVYLCASSFLAGGYEQYFGPGTRLTVT.

The chain recombines TRBV5-1 with TRBJ1-2; perhaps TRBD1 as D (5 bases). The CDR3 has 12 amino acids. Germline loops: CDR1 SGHRS, CDR2 YFSETQ. Trimming took 1 base from V and 6 from J, leaving 7 bases between them. The DNA of the CDR3 is TGCGCCAGCAGCTTGCTAGGGGATGGCTACACCTTC. This translates into CASSLLGDGYTF.

This chain connects TRBV27 to TRBJ2-1; 8 bases map to TRBD2. The CDR3 loop spans 15 amino acids. V trimming: 2 bases; J trimming: 4 bases; junction bases outside the gene matches: 4. Per germline, CDR1 MNHEY and CDR2 SMNVEV (reference sequence). CDR3: CASSLDGRVYNEQFF. Written as DNA, the CDR3 is TGTGCCAGCAGTTTAGACGGGAGGGTGTACAATGAGCAGTTCTTC.

This sequence joins TRBV9 and TRBJ2-7; maybe TRBD2 (5 bases). Trimming removed 3 bases from V and 0 bases from J, with 13 bases in between. The germline V gene encodes CDR1 SGDLS and CDR2 YYNGEE. The length of the CDR3 is 15 residues. Here the CDR3 reads CASSDGTRSSYEQYF. CDR3 sequence (DNA): TGTGCCAGCAGCGACGGCACTAGATCCTCCTACGAGCAGTACTTC.

This clone was observed a handful of times. V is TRBV29-1 and J is TRBJ2-5; 9 nucleotides align to TRBD1. Germline CDR1 reads SQVTM; CDR2 reads ANQGSEA. Trimming at V came to 4 bases and at J to 11 bases, leaving 8 bases not matched to a gene. The CDR3 covers 12 residues. The CDR3 DNA is TGCAGCGTTGCTCACAGGGGGCCTGAGCAGTACTTC. It encodes CSVAHRGPEQYF. The complete variable domain, with remaining parts taken from reference TRBV29-1 and TRBJ2-5, reads SAVISQKPSRDICQRGTSLTIQCQVDSQVTMMFWYRQQPGQSLTLIATANQGSEATYESGFVIDKFPISRPNLTFSTLTVSNMSPEDSSIYLCSVAHRGPEQYFGPGTRLLVL.

Turning to this clone: The sample carries other DNA sequences with the same CDR3. J is TRBJ1-4 and V is TRBV28; no firm D call. V was shortened by 3 bases and J by 0 bases, with 5 bases between the two germline ends. CDR1 and CDR2 from the germline V gene are MDHEN and SYDVKM. The CDR3 covers 14 residues. The CDR3 DNA follows: TGTGCCAGCAGTTTTTCCGCAACTAATGAAAAACTGTTTTTT. It yields the protein CASSFSATNEKLFF.

The rearrangement joins TRBV4-1 to TRBJ1-5, with 8 bases aligning to TRBD1. Germline loops: CDR1 MGHRA, CDR2 YSYEKL. CDR3 length: 15 residues. Trimming took 3 bases from V and 2 from J; bases not matched to a gene: 3. The CDR3 here is CASSHTDRGNQPQHF. DNA of the CDR3: TGCGCCAGCAGCCACACGGACAGGGGCAATCAGCCCCAGCATTTT.